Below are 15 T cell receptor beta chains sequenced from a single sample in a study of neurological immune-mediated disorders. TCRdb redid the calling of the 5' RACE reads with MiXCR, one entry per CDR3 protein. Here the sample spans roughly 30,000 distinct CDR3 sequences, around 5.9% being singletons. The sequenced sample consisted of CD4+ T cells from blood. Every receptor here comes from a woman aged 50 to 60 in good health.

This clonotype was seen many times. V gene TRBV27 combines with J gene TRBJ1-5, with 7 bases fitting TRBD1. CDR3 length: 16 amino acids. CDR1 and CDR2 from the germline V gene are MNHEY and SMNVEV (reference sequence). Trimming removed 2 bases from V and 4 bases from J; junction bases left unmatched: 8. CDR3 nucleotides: TGTGCCAGCAGTTTACGACGACAGGGTCGGAATCAGCCCCAGCATTTT. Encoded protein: CASSLRRQGRNQPQHF.

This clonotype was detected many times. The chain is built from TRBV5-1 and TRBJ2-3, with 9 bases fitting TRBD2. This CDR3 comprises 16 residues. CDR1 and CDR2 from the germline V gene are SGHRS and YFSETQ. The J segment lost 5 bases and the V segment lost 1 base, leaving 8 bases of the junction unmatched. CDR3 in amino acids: CASSLSGAGGRDTQYF. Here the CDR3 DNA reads TGCGCCAGCAGCTTGTCAGGCGCGGGGGGGCGAGATACGCAGTATTTT.

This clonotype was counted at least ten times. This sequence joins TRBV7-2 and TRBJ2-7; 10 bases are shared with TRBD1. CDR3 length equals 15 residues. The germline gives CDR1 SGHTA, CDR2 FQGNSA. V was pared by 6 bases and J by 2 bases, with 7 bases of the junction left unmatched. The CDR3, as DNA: TGTGCCAGCAGTCGCGGACAGGGGGGACCCTACGAGCAGTACTTC. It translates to CASSRGQGGPYEQYF.

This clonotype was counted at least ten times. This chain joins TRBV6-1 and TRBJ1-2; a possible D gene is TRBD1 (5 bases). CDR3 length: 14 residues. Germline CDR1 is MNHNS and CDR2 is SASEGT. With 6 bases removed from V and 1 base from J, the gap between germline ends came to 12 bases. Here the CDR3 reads CASRNQGFNYGYTF. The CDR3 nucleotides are TGTGCCAGCAGGAACCAGGGTTTTAACTATGGCTACACCTTC.

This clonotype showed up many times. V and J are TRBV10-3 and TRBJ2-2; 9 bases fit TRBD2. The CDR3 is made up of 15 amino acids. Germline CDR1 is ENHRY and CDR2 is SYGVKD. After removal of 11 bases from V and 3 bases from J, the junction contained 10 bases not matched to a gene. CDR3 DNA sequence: TGTGCCTCCTCCCGTAGCGGGGGAGACACCGGGGAGCTGTTTTTT. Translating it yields CASSRSGGDTGELFF.

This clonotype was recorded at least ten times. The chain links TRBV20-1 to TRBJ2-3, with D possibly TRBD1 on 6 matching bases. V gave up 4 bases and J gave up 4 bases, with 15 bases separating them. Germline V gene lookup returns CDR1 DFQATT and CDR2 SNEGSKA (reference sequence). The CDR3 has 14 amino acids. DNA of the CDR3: TGCAGTGCTAAGTGGCAGGGGACGTCAGATACGCAGTATTTT. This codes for CSAKWQGTSDTQYF.

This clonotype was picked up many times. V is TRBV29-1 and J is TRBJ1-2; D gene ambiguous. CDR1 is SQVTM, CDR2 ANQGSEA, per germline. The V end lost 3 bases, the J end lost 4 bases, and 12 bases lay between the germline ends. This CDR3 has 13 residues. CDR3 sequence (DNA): TGCAGCGTTGACGCCAGCCCGGGCTATGGCTACACCTTC. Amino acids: CSVDASPGYGYTF.

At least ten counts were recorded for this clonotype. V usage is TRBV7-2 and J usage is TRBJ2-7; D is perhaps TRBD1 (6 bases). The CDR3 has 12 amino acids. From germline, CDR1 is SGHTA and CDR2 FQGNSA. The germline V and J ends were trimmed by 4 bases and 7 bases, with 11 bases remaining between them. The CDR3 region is CASSSSGVEQYF. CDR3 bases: TGTGCCAGCAGCTCCTCAGGGGTGGAGCAGTACTTC.

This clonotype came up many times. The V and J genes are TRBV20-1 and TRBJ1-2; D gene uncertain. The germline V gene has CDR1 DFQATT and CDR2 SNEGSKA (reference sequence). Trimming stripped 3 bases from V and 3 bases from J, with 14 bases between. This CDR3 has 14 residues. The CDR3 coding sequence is TGCAGTGCTAGCGGCACCTCAGTATACTATGGCTACACCTTC. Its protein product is CSASGTSVYYGYTF.

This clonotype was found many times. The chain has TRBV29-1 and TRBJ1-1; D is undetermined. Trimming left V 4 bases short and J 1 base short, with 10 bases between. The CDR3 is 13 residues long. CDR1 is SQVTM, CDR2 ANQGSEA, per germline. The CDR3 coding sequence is TGCAGCGTTGCGAGCCAACCGAACACTGAAGCTTTCTTT. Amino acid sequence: CSVASQPNTEAFF.

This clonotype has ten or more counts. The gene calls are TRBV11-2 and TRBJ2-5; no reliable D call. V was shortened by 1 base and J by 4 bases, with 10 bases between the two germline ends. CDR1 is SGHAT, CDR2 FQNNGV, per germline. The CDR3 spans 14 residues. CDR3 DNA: TGTGCCAGCAGCTTAGTTTCCCGCGGAGAGACCCAGTACTTC. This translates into CASSLVSRGETQYF.

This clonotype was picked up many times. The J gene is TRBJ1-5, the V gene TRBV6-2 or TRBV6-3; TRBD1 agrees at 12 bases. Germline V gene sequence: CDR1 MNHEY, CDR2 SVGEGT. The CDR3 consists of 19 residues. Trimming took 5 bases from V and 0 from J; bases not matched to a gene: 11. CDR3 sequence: CASSKTGQGAANSNQPQHF. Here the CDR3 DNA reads TGTGCCAGCAGTAAGACGGGACAGGGGGCCGCAAATAGCAATCAGCCCCAGCATTTT.

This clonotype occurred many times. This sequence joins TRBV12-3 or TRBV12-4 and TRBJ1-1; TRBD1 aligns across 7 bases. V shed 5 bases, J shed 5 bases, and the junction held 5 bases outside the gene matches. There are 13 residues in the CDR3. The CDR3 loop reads CASSLGQWTEAFF. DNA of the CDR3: TGTGCCAGCAGTCTGGGACAGTGGACTGAAGCTTTCTTT.

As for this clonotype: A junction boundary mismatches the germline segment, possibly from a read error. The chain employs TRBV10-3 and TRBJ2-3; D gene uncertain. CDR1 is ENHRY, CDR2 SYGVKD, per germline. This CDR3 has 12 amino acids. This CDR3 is CVINPVGDTQYF. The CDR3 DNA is TGTGTCATCAACCCGGTGGGAGATACGCAGTATTTT.

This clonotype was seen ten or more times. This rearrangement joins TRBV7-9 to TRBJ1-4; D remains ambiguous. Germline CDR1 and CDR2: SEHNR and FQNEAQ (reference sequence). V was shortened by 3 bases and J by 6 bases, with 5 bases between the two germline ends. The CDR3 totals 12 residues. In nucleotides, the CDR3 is TGTGCCAGCAGCTTGCAGGATGAAAAACTGTTTTTT. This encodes CASSLQDEKLFF.